These T cell receptor beta chains were read from a single sample in a study of cytomegalovirus exposure and HLA in healthy donors. Data came from immunoSEQ multiplex PCR; TCRdb stores just in-frame clones and leaves some out. This sample contains around 190,000 clones. The source material was PBMCs. Source of these receptors: a woman in her 30s in good health and CMV-seropositive. CDR3s include the opening cysteine and the closing phenylalanine or tryptophan. The order of the fields is J gene, D gene, V gene, CDR3 DNA, CDR3 protein. A D gene is named only where the DNA matches it firmly.

j_call: TRBJ2-2; d_call: TRBD1; v_call: TRBV6-1; cdr3_nt: TGTGCCAGCAGCCGGACAGGGCGAGCCGGGGAGCTGTTTTTT; cdr3_aa: CASSRTGRAGELFF
j_call: TRBJ1-6; d_call: -; v_call: TRBV30; cdr3_nt: TGTGCTGCGGGGAGCAGCTCCTATAATTCACCCCTCCACTTT; cdr3_aa: CAAGSSSYNSPLHF
j_call: TRBJ2-7; d_call: -; v_call: TRBV6-5; cdr3_nt: TGTGCCAGCAGTTACTCGACAGGAGAGTCCTCCTACGAGCAGTACTTC; cdr3_aa: CASSYSTGESSYEQYF
j_call: TRBJ2-5; d_call: -; v_call: TRBV5-1; cdr3_nt: TGCGCCAGCAGCCCTAACACAGGGGAGACCCAGTACTTC; cdr3_aa: CASSPNTGETQYF
j_call: TRBJ2-7; d_call: -; v_call: TRBV28; cdr3_nt: TGTGCCAGCAGTTTAGGAGGGGACGGCTCCTACGAGCAGTACTTC; cdr3_aa: CASSLGGDGSYEQYF
j_call: TRBJ1-4; d_call: -; v_call: TRBV5-1; cdr3_nt: TGCGCCAGCAGCTTGGTCGGGTCAGATGAAGAAAAACTGTTTTTT; cdr3_aa: CASSLVGSDEEKLFF
j_call: TRBJ2-7; d_call: TRBD2; v_call: TRBV6-5; cdr3_nt: TGTGCCAGCAGTTCCCCGGGGACTAGCGGCTACGAGCAGTACTTC; cdr3_aa: CASSSPGTSGYEQYF
j_call: TRBJ1-2; d_call: -; v_call: TRBV29-1; cdr3_nt: TGCAGCGTTAACGAGGCGGGGCGAGGCTATGGCTACACCTTC; cdr3_aa: CSVNEAGRGYGYTF
j_call: TRBJ2-7; d_call: TRBD2; v_call: TRBV5-6; cdr3_nt: TGTGCCAGCAGCTTCCTCGCGGGGGGGCCTATCGACGAGCAGTACTTC; cdr3_aa: CASSFLAGGPIDEQYF
j_call: TRBJ1-2; d_call: -; v_call: TRBV18; cdr3_nt: TGTGCCAGCTCACCTCGACAGCATGGCTACACCTTC; cdr3_aa: CASSPRQHGYTF
j_call: TRBJ2-5; d_call: -; v_call: TRBV7-8; cdr3_nt: TGTGCCAGCAGCCGTAGTACGTGGGCCCAAGAGACCCAGTACTTC; cdr3_aa: CASSRSTWAQETQYF
j_call: TRBJ2-4; d_call: TRBD1; v_call: TRBV7-2; cdr3_nt: TGTGCCAGCAGCCCTAGGTACAGGGGAAATGTCGGGCTGGGAAACATTCAGTACTTC; cdr3_aa: CASSPRYRGNVGLGNIQYF
j_call: TRBJ2-7; d_call: TRBD2; v_call: TRBV27; cdr3_nt: TGTGCCAGCAGTCACAGCGGGGCCAGCGGGGCCTACGAGCAGTACTTC; cdr3_aa: CASSHSGASGAYEQYF
j_call: TRBJ1-1; d_call: -; v_call: TRBV11-2; cdr3_nt: TGTGCCAGCAGCTCCCTTAGGGGGAACACTGAAGCTTTCTTT; cdr3_aa: CASSSLRGNTEAFF
j_call: TRBJ2-5; d_call: TRBD2; v_call: TRBV9; cdr3_nt: TGTGCCAGCAGCACCTGGGGGGGGTTAGAGACCCAGTACTTC; cdr3_aa: CASSTWGGLETQYF
j_call: TRBJ1-1; d_call: -; v_call: TRBV18; cdr3_nt: TGTGCCAGCTCACCCAGGGAATCCGAAGCTTTCTTT; cdr3_aa: CASSPRESEAFF
j_call: TRBJ1-2; d_call: -; v_call: TRBV28; cdr3_nt: TGTGCCACCGAAGACTCCCCCGTGGGCTACACCTTC; cdr3_aa: CATEDSPVGYTF
j_call: TRBJ1-2; d_call: -; v_call: TRBV7-9; cdr3_nt: TGTGCCAGCAGCTTGGGGCAGGTAGCTAACTATGGCTACACCTTC; cdr3_aa: CASSLGQVANYGYTF
j_call: TRBJ2-1; d_call: -; v_call: TRBV4-2; cdr3_nt: TGTGCCAGCAGCCAAGAAAGGGGTTCCGCCTACAATGAGCAGTTCTTC; cdr3_aa: CASSQERGSAYNEQFF
j_call: TRBJ1-1; d_call: -; v_call: TRBV27; cdr3_nt: TGTGCCAGCAGTTACCAGGGTTTTCCCACTGAAGCTTTCTTT; cdr3_aa: CASSYQGFPTEAFF
j_call: TRBJ1-5; d_call: -; v_call: TRBV6-6; cdr3_nt: TGTGCCAGCTGGAATTGGGGGGGCGGCAATCAGCCCCAGCATTTT; cdr3_aa: CASWNWGGGNQPQHF
j_call: TRBJ2-1; d_call: TRBD1; v_call: TRBV12-5; cdr3_nt: TGTGCTAGTGGCGCCCCCGACAGGGGATTTGAGCAGTTCTTC; cdr3_aa: CASGAPDRGFEQFF
j_call: TRBJ1-2; d_call: -; v_call: TRBV30; cdr3_nt: TGTGCCTGGAGTGTTGCAGGGGTTGGGTATGGCTACACCTTC; cdr3_aa: CAWSVAGVGYGYTF
j_call: TRBJ2-2; d_call: TRBD2; v_call: TRBV28; cdr3_nt: TGTGCCAGCAGTTTGCCGGGACTAGCCGCCGGCACCGGGGAGCTGTTTTTT; cdr3_aa: CASSLPGLAAGTGELFF
j_call: TRBJ2-7; d_call: TRBD1; v_call: TRBV28; cdr3_nt: TGTGCCAGCAGTCCCTCCGACAGGGTCTACGAGCAGTACTTC; cdr3_aa: CASSPSDRVYEQYF
j_call: TRBJ2-1; d_call: TRBD1; v_call: TRBV5-1; cdr3_nt: TGCGCCAGCAGCTTGGGGGACAGAAACAATGAGCAGTTCTTC; cdr3_aa: CASSLGDRNNEQFF
j_call: TRBJ1-5; d_call: TRBD1; v_call: TRBV6-1; cdr3_nt: TGTGCCAGCAGCGAACTACAGGGGGCGAATAATCAGCCCCAGCATTTT; cdr3_aa: CASSELQGANNQPQHF
j_call: TRBJ2-7; d_call: -; v_call: TRBV5-1; cdr3_nt: TGCGCCAGCAGCTCGGTAGGAACAGGCTCCTACGAGCAGTACTTC; cdr3_aa: CASSSVGTGSYEQYF
j_call: TRBJ1-2; d_call: TRBD1; v_call: TRBV2; cdr3_nt: TGTGCCAGCAAGGGACAGGGAACGGGGGCGGGCTACACCTTC; cdr3_aa: CASKGQGTGAGYTF
j_call: TRBJ2-5; d_call: TRBD2; v_call: TRBV9; cdr3_nt: TGTGCCAGCAGCGTAGAAACTAGCGGGAGTAAGACCCAGTACTTC; cdr3_aa: CASSVETSGSKTQYF
j_call: TRBJ2-5; d_call: TRBD2; v_call: TRBV29-1; cdr3_nt: TGCAGCGTTGTCGCGGGAGGGAGCGAGACCCAGTACTTC; cdr3_aa: CSVVAGGSETQYF
j_call: TRBJ2-3; d_call: -; v_call: TRBV29-1; cdr3_nt: TGCAGCGTTAGCTACACAGATACGCAGTATTTT; cdr3_aa: CSVSYTDTQYF
j_call: TRBJ1-1; d_call: -; v_call: TRBV5-3; cdr3_nt: TGTGCCAGAAGCTTTTGTGGGGGGGGCACTGAAGCTTTCTTT; cdr3_aa: CARSFCGGGTEAFF
j_call: TRBJ2-7; d_call: -; v_call: TRBV5-5; cdr3_nt: TGTGCCAGCAGCCTTCCCTCCTACGAGCAGTACTTC; cdr3_aa: CASSLPSYEQYF
j_call: TRBJ1-1; d_call: -; v_call: TRBV18; cdr3_nt: TGTGCCAGCTCACCACCCTTACAGGGACCGAACACTGAAGCTTTCTTT; cdr3_aa: CASSPPLQGPNTEAFF
j_call: TRBJ2-1; d_call: -; v_call: TRBV4-3; cdr3_nt: TGCGCCAGCAGCCGAGGCTGGCAGAATGAGCAGTTCTTC; cdr3_aa: CASSRGWQNEQFF
j_call: TRBJ1-2; d_call: -; v_call: TRBV5-8; cdr3_nt: TGTGCCAGCAGGTCGAACTATGGCTACACCTTC; cdr3_aa: CASRSNYGYTF
j_call: TRBJ1-1; d_call: -; v_call: TRBV7-9; cdr3_nt: TGTGCCAGCAGCCCGGGGGAGGGTCCCGTGAACACTGAAGCTTTCTTT; cdr3_aa: CASSPGEGPVNTEAFF
j_call: TRBJ1-6; d_call: TRBD1; v_call: TRBV5-1; cdr3_nt: TGCGCCAGCAGCCCAGCTGGACAGGGAAATTCACCCCTCCACTTT; cdr3_aa: CASSPAGQGNSPLHF
j_call: TRBJ1-1; d_call: -; v_call: TRBV6-1; cdr3_nt: TGTGCCAGCTGGGGGGACTTCCCGTCGGCTTTCTTT; cdr3_aa: CASWGDFPSAFF